The 10 T cell receptor beta chains below all came from one sample that was sequenced in a study of metastatic and nonmetastatic thyroid tumors. TCRdb recomputed clones from the PCR reads via MiXCR. The table lists approximately 37,000 clones, about a sixth of them singletons. No treatment had been given to any patient before thyroid surgery. The sample comprised blood. All receptors come from a female donor with papillary thyroid cancer or a benign thyroid nodule (not recorded which). Some clones in this sample may be carry-over from other donors' samples.

This clone came up many times. The rearrangement links TRBV2 to TRBJ2-1; TRBD2 matches at 10 bases. The germline V gene has CDR1 SNHLY and CDR2 FYNNEI. Trimming cost V 3 bases and J 14 bases; bases outside gene matches: 16. The CDR3 covers 16 residues. CDR3 protein: CASSDGASGGLRPKFF. CDR3 coding DNA: TGTGCCAGCAGTGATGGGGCTAGCGGGGGCCTCCGGCCGAAGTTCTTC.

This clone was seen at least ten times. Written as DNA, the CDR3 is TGTGCCAGCAGCTTACAGGGAGTTAGGGTTTATGGTACCGGGGAGCTGTTTTTT. Encoded protein: CASSLQGVRVYGTGELFF. The chain links TRBV5-6 to TRBJ2-2; tentative D call: TRBD1 (6 bases). V lost 2 bases and J 5 bases, leaving 22 bases between the germline ends. In germline, CDR1 is SGHDT, CDR2 YYEEEE. The CDR3 spans 18 residues.

This clone was seen ten or more times. This sequence joins TRBV24-1 and TRBJ1-2; TRBD1 is a possible D gene (6 bases). Deletions cut 1 base from V and 4 bases from J, with 9 bases between. This CDR3 has 14 residues. Germline assignment: CDR1 KGHDR and CDR2 SFDVKD. In nucleotides, the CDR3 is TGTGCCACCAGTGATTTTAGCAGGGGCTATGGCTACACCTTC. Translating gives CATSDFSRGYGYTF.

The V gene is TRBV7-2, the J gene TRBJ2-1; D is ambiguous. The germline CDR1 and CDR2 sequences are SGHTA and FQGNSA. Trimming took off 5 bases at V and 7 bases at J, with 12 bases between the two ends. This CDR3 has 13 residues. CDR3 DNA: TGTGCCAGCAGCAGAGGACCGTTGAATGAGCAGTTCTTC. Translation: CASSRGPLNEQFF.

This clone was seen only a few times. This rearrangement joins TRBV12-3 or TRBV12-4 to TRBJ1-3; D gene uncertain. With 3 bases removed from V and 0 bases from J, the gap between germline ends came to 9 bases. This CDR3 has 15 residues. DNA of the CDR3: TGTGCCAGCAGTTTTGCAGGAATCTCTGGAAACACCATATATTTT. It codes for CASSFAGISGNTIYF.

The sample holds a few counts of this clone. V and J are TRBV28 and TRBJ2-2; no firm D call. Germline values: CDR1 MDHEN, CDR2 SYDVKM. The CDR3 is made up of 13 amino acids. V lost 6 bases and J 7 bases, leaving 12 bases between the germline ends. The CDR3 loop is CASRVMINGELFF. In nucleotides, the CDR3 is TGTGCCAGCAGGGTTATGATCAACGGGGAGCTGTTTTTT.

As concerns this clone: A read error is possible here, since a much larger clone lies one base away. The chain recombines TRBV29-1 with TRBJ2-3; 10 bases align to TRBD2. This CDR3 spans 16 amino acids. Germline CDR1 is SQVTM and CDR2 is ANQGSEA. The DNA for the CDR3 is TGCATCGTTCCAGGGGGACTAGCGCGCAGCACAGATACGCAGTATTTT. As protein: CIVPGGLARSTDTQYF.

The sample holds a few counts of this clone. The chain joins TRBV20-1 to TRBJ1-2, with TRBD1 as a possible D gene (5 bases). Deletions cut 6 bases from V and 2 bases from J, with 16 bases between. The CDR3 is 14 amino acids. The germline CDR1 and CDR2 sequences are DFQATT and SNEGSKA (reference sequence). The CDR3 here is CSAERGGPNYGYTF. The DNA for the CDR3 is TGCAGTGCCGAGAGGGGCGGACCCAACTATGGCTACACCTTC.

Many counts were recorded for this clone. This sequence joins TRBV13 and TRBJ1-1; 7 bases match TRBD1. There are 15 residues in the CDR3. V shed 1 base and J 1 base; nucleotides not matched to a gene: 3. Germline CDR1 and CDR2: PRHDT and FYEKMQ (reference sequence). The CDR3 here is CASSLEGAANTEAFF. The DNA of the CDR3 is TGTGCCAGCAGCTTAGAGGGGGCAGCGAACACTGAAGCTTTCTTT.

Many counts were recorded for this clone. The rearrangement links TRBV12-3 or TRBV12-4 to TRBJ2-3; 8 bases align to TRBD2. This CDR3 contains 15 residues. The V and J ends lost 7 bases and 5 bases, in that order; junction bases with no gene match: 11. CDR3 region: CASILGGGREDTQYF. CDR3 in DNA: TGTGCCAGCATCCTCGGGGGGGGGCGTGAAGATACGCAGTATTTT.